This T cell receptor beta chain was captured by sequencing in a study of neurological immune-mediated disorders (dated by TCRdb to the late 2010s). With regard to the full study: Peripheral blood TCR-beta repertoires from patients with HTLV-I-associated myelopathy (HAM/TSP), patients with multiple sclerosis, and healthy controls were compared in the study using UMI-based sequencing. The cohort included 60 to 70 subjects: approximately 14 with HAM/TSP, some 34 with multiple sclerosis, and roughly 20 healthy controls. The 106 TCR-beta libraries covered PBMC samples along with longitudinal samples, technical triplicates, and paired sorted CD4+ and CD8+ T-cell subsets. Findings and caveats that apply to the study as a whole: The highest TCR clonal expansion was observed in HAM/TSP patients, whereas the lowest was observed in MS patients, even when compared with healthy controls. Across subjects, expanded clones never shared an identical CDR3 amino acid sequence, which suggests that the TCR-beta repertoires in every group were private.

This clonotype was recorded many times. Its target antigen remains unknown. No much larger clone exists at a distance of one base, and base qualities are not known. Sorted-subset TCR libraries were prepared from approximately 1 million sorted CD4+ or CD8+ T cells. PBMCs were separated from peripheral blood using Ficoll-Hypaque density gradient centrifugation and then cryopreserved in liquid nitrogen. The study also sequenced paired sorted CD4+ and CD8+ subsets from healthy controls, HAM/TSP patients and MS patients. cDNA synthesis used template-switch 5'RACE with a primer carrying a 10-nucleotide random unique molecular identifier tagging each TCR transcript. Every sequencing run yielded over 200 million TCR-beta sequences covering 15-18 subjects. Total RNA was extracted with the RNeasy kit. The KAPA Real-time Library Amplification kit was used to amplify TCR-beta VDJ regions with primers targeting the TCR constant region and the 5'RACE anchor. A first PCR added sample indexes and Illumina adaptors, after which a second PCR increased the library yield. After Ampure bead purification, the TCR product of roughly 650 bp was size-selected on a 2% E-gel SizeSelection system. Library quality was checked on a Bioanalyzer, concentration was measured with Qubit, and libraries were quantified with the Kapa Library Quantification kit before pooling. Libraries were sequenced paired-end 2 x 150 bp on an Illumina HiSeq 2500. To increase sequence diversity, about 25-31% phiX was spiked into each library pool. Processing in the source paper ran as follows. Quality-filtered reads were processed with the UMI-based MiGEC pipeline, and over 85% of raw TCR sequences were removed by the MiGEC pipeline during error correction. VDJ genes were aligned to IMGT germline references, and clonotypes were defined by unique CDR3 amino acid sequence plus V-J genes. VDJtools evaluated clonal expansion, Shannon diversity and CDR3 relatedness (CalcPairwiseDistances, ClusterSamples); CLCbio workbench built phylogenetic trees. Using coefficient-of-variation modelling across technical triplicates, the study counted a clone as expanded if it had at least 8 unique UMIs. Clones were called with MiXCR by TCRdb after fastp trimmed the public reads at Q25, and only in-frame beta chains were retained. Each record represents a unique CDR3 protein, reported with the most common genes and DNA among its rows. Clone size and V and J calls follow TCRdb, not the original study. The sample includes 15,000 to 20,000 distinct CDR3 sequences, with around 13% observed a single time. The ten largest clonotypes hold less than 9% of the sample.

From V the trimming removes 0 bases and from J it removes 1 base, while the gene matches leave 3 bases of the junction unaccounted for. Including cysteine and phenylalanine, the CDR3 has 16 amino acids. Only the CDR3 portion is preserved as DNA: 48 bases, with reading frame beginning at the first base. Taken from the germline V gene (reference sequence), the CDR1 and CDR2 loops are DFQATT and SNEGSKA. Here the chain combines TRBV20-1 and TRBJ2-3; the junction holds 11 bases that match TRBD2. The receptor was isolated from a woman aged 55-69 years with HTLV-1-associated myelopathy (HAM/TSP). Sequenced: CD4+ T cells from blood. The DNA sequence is TGCAGTGCTAGAGATAGCGGGAGGGTTGGCACAGATACGCAGTATTTT. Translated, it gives CSARDSGRVGTDTQYF.